Presented here are 14 T cell receptor beta chains from one specimen sequenced in a study of blood T cell repertoires in COVID-19. Sequenced by immunoSEQ multiplex PCR; TCRdb stores in-frame clones only, minus some. The data show more than 250,000 clones, 70% to 90% seen once. The sample comprised peripheral blood. These receptors originate from a man aged 18-30 years who had recovered from COVID-19.

The V and J genes are TRBV3-1 (or the pseudogene TRBV3-2) and TRBJ2-6, with TRBD2 as a possible D gene (5 bases). The CDR3 has 16 residues. Trimming shortened V by 0 bases and J by 2 bases, and 8 bases separated the two germline ends. Germline assignment: CDR1 LGHDT and CDR2 YNNKEL (reference sequence). This CDR3 is CASSQDLGAGANVLTF. The CDR3 nucleotides are TGTGCCAGCAGCCAAGATCTCGGGGCTGGGGCCAACGTCCTGACTTTC.

This clone occurred a few times. The rearrangement links TRBV7-9 to TRBJ1-1; TRBD1 is a possible D gene (6 bases). V lost 7 bases to trimming and J lost 0 bases, with 27 bases between them. Germline V gene lookup returns CDR1 SEHNR and CDR2 FQNEAQ (reference sequence). This CDR3 is 19 amino acids long. CDR3 DNA sequence: TGTGCCAGCACCCGAGGGGGGGCCCAGGGCAGGTGGATGAACACTGAAGCTTTCTTT. It specifies CASTRGGAQGRWMNTEAFF.

The chain uses TRBV11-2 and TRBJ2-7, with D maybe TRBD1 (6 bases). Trimming pared 5 bases from V and 5 bases from J, leaving 10 bases between. Germline lookup yields CDR1 SGHAT and CDR2 FQNNGV. The CDR3 consists of 12 residues. Here the CDR3 reads CASSLRDNEQYF. The CDR3 DNA reads TGTGCCAGCAGCCTCCGGGACAACGAGCAGTACTTC. Using reference TRBV11-2 and TRBJ2-7 for the parts outside the CDR3, the full variable domain is EAGVAQSPRYKIIEKRQSVAFWCNPISGHATLYWYQQILGQGPKLLIQFQNNGVVDDSQLPKDRFSAERLKGVDSTLKIQPAKLEDSAVYLCASSLRDNEQYFGPGTRLTVT.

The V and J genes are TRBV6-6 and TRBJ1-3; D not resolved. This CDR3 spans 14 amino acids. Germline loops: CDR1 MNHNY, CDR2 SVGAGI (reference sequence). Trimming took 6 bases from V and 0 from J, leaving 9 bases between them. The chain's CDR3 is CASSLTGSGNTIYF. In nucleotides, the CDR3 is TGTGCCAGCAGCCTGACGGGCTCTGGAAACACCATATATTTT.

The V and J genes are TRBV28 and TRBJ1-5; no clear D gene. Germline V gives CDR1 MDHEN, CDR2 SYDVKM. The V gene lost 7 bases and the J gene lost 4 bases, with 14 bases spanning the gap. The CDR3 length is 14 residues. The CDR3 DNA reads as TGTGCCAGCACTTCCCCCCAGGCGAATCAGCCCCAGCATTTT. Encoded protein: CASTSPQANQPQHF.

CDR3 nucleotides: TGTGCCAGCAGCCCTGAAATCCTGGCGGGAGATACGCAGTATTTT. Residues: CASSPEILAGDTQYF. V usage is TRBV7-9 and J usage is TRBJ2-3; D perhaps matches TRBD2 (5 bases). Germline assignment: CDR1 SEHNR and CDR2 FQNEAQ (reference sequence). Between the trimmed V and J ends, which lost 5 bases and 5 bases, there was a span of 17 bases. CDR3 length: 15 residues.

The genes are TRBV18 and TRBJ2-5, with D tentatively TRBD2 (6 bases). The CDR3 is 17 residues long. The germline V and J ends were trimmed by 3 bases and 4 bases, with 21 bases remaining between them. Germline V gives CDR1 KGHSH, CDR2 LQKENI. The CDR3 reads CASSPGLAGLRRETQYF. CDR3 coding DNA: TGTGCCAGCTCACCGGGCCTGGCGGGACTCCGTAGAGAGACCCAGTACTTC.

This rearrangement joins TRBV6-5 to TRBJ1-2; no firm D call. The CDR3 length is 13 residues. Trimming removed 4 bases from V and 6 bases from J, with 12 bases in between. Looked up from germline, CDR1 is MNHEY and CDR2 is SVGAGI. In nucleotides, the CDR3 is TGTGCCAGCAGTTTATCTTCGGGGAATGGCTACACCTTC. As protein: CASSLSSGNGYTF.

The gene calls are TRBV11-3 and TRBJ2-1; a weak D match, TRBD1 (6 bases). Trimming took 4 bases from V and 8 from J, leaving 15 bases between them. This CDR3 is 14 amino acids long. Germline CDR1 reads SGHNT; CDR2 reads YENEEA. The CDR3 sequence is CASSSQGPGDEQFF. CDR3 sequence (DNA): TGTGCCAGCAGCTCACAGGGCCCTGGGGATGAGCAGTTCTTC.

The chain uses TRBV2 and TRBJ2-7; possibly TRBD1 for D (6 bases). The V end lost 4 bases, the J end lost 2 bases, and 9 bases lay between the germline ends. CDR1 is SNHLY, CDR2 FYNNEI, per germline. This CDR3 has 13 residues. CDR3 sequence (DNA): TGTGCCAGCAGTGGAGGACAGACCTACGAGCAGTACTTC. Translated: CASSGGQTYEQYF.

This clone was recorded once. The chain links TRBV4-1 to TRBJ1-2, with 9 bases aligning to TRBD1. CDR3 length: 15 residues. The J segment lost 6 bases and the V segment lost 0 bases, leaving 5 bases of the junction unmatched. CDR1 MGHRA and CDR2 YSYEKL come from the germline V gene. The CDR3 is CASSQERTGAHGYTF. CDR3 nucleotide sequence: TGCGCCAGCAGCCAAGAAAGGACAGGGGCACATGGCTACACCTTC.

J is TRBJ1-2 and V is TRBV11-2; 12 bases agree with TRBD1. V lost 4 bases, J lost 7 bases, and 16 bases stayed unmatched. The CDR3 length is 18 residues. Germline CDR1 and CDR2: SGHAT and FQNNGV. The CDR3 reads CASSSEVWLGTGGFGYTF. CDR3 DNA sequence: TGTGCCAGCAGCTCCGAGGTGTGGCTGGGGACAGGGGGCTTTGGCTACACCTTC. Filled out from reference TRBV11-2 and TRBJ1-2, the complete variable domain reads EAGVAQSPRYKIIEKRQSVAFWCNPISGHATLYWYQQILGQGPKLLIQFQNNGVVDDSQLPKDRFSAERLKGVDSTLKIQPAKLEDSAVYLCASSSEVWLGTGGFGYTFGSGTRLTVV.

The chain is built from TRBV27 and TRBJ1-2; 11 nucleotides line up with TRBD1. The CDR3 is made up of 13 amino acids. J was trimmed by 6 bases and V by 7 bases; bases with no gene match: 4. Germline CDR1 and CDR2: MNHEY and SMNVEV (reference sequence). CDR3 nucleotide sequence: TGTGCCAGCAAGGACAGGGGGCGGGATGGCTACACCTTC. It specifies CASKDRGRDGYTF.

This clone was seen only once. The chain couples TRBV27 to TRBJ1-2, with D tentatively TRBD1 (5 bases). The V end was cut by 5 bases, the J end by 1 base, with 14 bases between. The germline CDR1 and CDR2 sequences are MNHEY and SMNVEV (reference sequence). The CDR3 extends over 15 amino acids. The CDR3 protein is CASSQQGAFNYGYTF. CDR3 sequence (DNA): TGTGCCAGCAGTCAACAAGGGGCTTTTAACTATGGCTACACCTTC.